These 13 T cell receptor beta chains share one sample of origin, sequenced in a study of PD-L1 blockade in urothelial cancer. Time point specified: pretreatment peripheral blood. This table comes from immunoSEQ multiplex PCR, and its TCRdb copy is limited to in-frame clones, with some not included. The repertoire holds 70,000 to 100,000 clones, with 65% to 85% as singletons. Sample: PBMCs, taken around atezolizumab (anti-PD-L1) treatment. The receptors were gathered from a man between 60 and 75 years old with urothelial cancer.

The chain couples TRBV30 to TRBJ1-2; 9 bases align to TRBD1. The CDR3 loop spans 13 amino acids. CDR1 is GTSNPN, CDR2 SVGIG, per germline (reference sequence). Trimming at V came to 3 bases and at J to 2 bases, leaving 1 base not matched to a gene. The DNA of the CDR3 is TGTGCCTGGAGGGACAGGGGCAACTATGGCTACACCTTC. Translation: CAWRDRGNYGYTF.

The rearrangement joins TRBV10-3 to TRBJ2-2, with 10 bases that match TRBD1. The CDR3 is made up of 14 amino acids. Germline V gives CDR1 ENHRY, CDR2 SYGVKD. V lost 10 bases, J lost 4 bases, and 6 bases stayed unmatched. This CDR3 reads CATADRGLTGELFF. In DNA form, the CDR3 reads TGTGCCACCGCAGACAGGGGGCTCACCGGGGAGCTGTTTTTT.

The chain joins TRBV7-2 to TRBJ2-5; maybe TRBD1 (5 bases). The CDR3 covers 14 residues. Germline assignment: CDR1 SGHTA and CDR2 FQGNSA. Trimming left V 0 bases short and J 4 bases short, with 9 bases between. The CDR3 DNA reads TGTGCCAGCAGCTTAGCCGGGCAGGGAGAGACCCAGTACTTC. Protein product: CASSLAGQGETQYF. The complete variable domain, with remaining parts taken from reference TRBV7-2 and TRBJ2-5, reads GAGVSQSPSNKVTEKGKDVELRCDPISGHTALYWYRQSLGQGLEFLIYFQGNSAPDKSGLPSDRFSAERTGGSVSTLTIQRTQQEDSAVYLCASSLAGQGETQYFGPGTRLLVL.

The chain has TRBV5-1 and TRBJ2-5, with 11 bases fitting TRBD2. The CDR3 contains 16 residues. J lost 4 bases, V lost 0 bases, and 5 bases had no gene match. The germline gives CDR1 SGHRS, CDR2 YFSETQ. This CDR3 reads CASSLGTSGWLETQYF. The CDR3 coding sequence is TGCGCCAGCAGCTTGGGGACTAGCGGGTGGCTAGAGACCCAGTACTTC.

The chain recombines TRBV6-5 with TRBJ2-1, with TRBD2 matching 9 bases. CDR1 MNHEY and CDR2 SVGAGI come from the germline V gene. Unmatched junction bases numbered 4, after V lost 0 bases and J lost 4 bases. This CDR3 is built from 16 residues. The CDR3 DNA follows: TGTGCCAGCAGTTACTCGAGTAGCGGGGGTTACAATGAGCAGTTCTTC. Translation gives CASSYSSSGGYNEQFF.

This clone was picked up one time. This sequence joins TRBV4-2 and TRBJ1-2; 8 positions agree with TRBD1. The CDR3 is 16 amino acids. V lost 1 base and J lost 4; bases outside the gene matches: 8. Germline V lookup: CDR1 LGHNA, CDR2 YNFKEQ. CDR3 in amino acids: CASSQGSGGAPYGYTF. In DNA, the CDR3 is TGTGCCAGCAGCCAAGGGTCAGGGGGCGCCCCCTATGGCTACACCTTC.

In this sample, this clone turned up a few times. The chain couples TRBV28 to TRBJ2-7; 7 bases line up with TRBD2. The CDR3 spans 14 residues. Losses at the gene ends were 5 bases for V and 3 bases for J; bases not matched to a gene: 7. Germline V gene lookup returns CDR1 MDHEN and CDR2 SYDVKM. CDR3 region: CASSSGGSSYEQYF. CDR3 coding DNA: TGTGCCAGCAGTAGCGGCGGGAGCAGCTACGAGCAGTACTTC.

This clone appeared a single time. The chain joins TRBV5-1 to TRBJ2-3, with D perhaps matching TRBD2 (6 bases). This CDR3 comprises 14 residues. The germline gives CDR1 SGHRS, CDR2 YFSETQ. Trimming left V 5 bases short and J 0 bases short, with 10 bases between. CDR3 DNA sequence: TGCGCCAGCAGGGTTGGGACTAGCACAGATACGCAGTATTTT. As protein: CASRVGTSTDTQYF.

V is TRBV14 and J is TRBJ2-7, with 13 bases matching TRBD2. The CDR3 has 15 amino acids. The germline V gene has CDR1 SGHDN and CDR2 FVKESK. V was pared by 4 bases and J by 4 bases, with 4 bases of the junction left unmatched. Here the CDR3 reads CASSPVTSGRYEQYF. CDR3 DNA: TGTGCCAGCAGCCCGGTGACTAGCGGGAGGTACGAGCAGTACTTC.

This rearrangement joins TRBV11-3 to TRBJ1-5, with D possibly being TRBD1 (5 bases). Germline V gene sequence: CDR1 SGHNT, CDR2 YENEEA. The CDR3 consists of 16 residues. V gave up 2 bases and J gave up 5 bases, with 16 bases separating them. This CDR3 is CASSLPSAREDQPQHF. As DNA, the CDR3 is TGTGCCAGCAGCTTACCATCCGCCAGGGAGGATCAGCCCCAGCATTTT.

The chain uses TRBV5-5 and TRBJ1-4; D might be TRBD1 (5 bases). Trimming left V 4 bases short and J 5 bases short, with 15 bases between. Looked up from germline, CDR1 is SGHKS and CDR2 is YYEKEE (reference sequence). The CDR3 covers 15 residues. The CDR3 here is CASSPDPGLNEKLFF. CDR3 in DNA: TGTGCCAGCAGCCCCGACCCAGGGTTAAATGAAAAACTGTTTTTT.

The chain carries TRBV19 and TRBJ2-7; D perhaps matches TRBD2 (6 bases). V lost 3 bases, J lost 4 bases, and 10 bases lay in between. Germline assignment: CDR1 LNHDA and CDR2 SQIVND (reference sequence). The CDR3 totals 13 residues. CDR3 region: CASSMGGRYEQYF. The CDR3 coding sequence is TGTGCCAGTAGTATGGGGGGTCGTTACGAGCAGTACTTC.

The chain recombines TRBV25-1 with TRBJ2-7; 8 nucleotides agree with TRBD2. Germline CDR1 MGHDK, CDR2 SYGVNS. This CDR3 contains 15 residues. V dropped 5 bases and J dropped 0; count of bases not matched to a gene: 6. The CDR3 nucleotides are TGTGCCAGCAGTCCGGTAGCGGGGAGCTCCTACGAGCAGTACTTC. Translated: CASSPVAGSSYEQYF.